This is a list of T cell receptor beta chains from one sample in a study of blood T cell repertoires in COVID-19. Only in-frame clones appear in the TCRdb table, and some are missing; sequencing was by immunoSEQ multiplex PCR. Of more than 100,000 clones listed, roughly 80% were seen once; the top ten hold 17%. The sequencing sample was made of peripheral blood. These receptors were obtained from a woman of 80 years or more with acute or convalescent COVID-19. Each CDR3 is given with its conserved first and last residue. Each record gives: V gene, J gene, CDR3 protein.

>TRBV6-2/TRBV6-3|TRBJ2-5
CASSPDTDRHQETQYF
>TRBV24-1|TRBJ2-5
CATSDPAGAGPETQYF
>TRBV6-5|TRBJ1-1
CASSPTTGGRGEAFF
>TRBV9|TRBJ2-1
CASSVGDSPWDEQFF
>TRBV19|TRBJ2-7
CASSTRQGTYEQYF
>TRBV18|TRBJ2-7
CASSRWTSSYEQYF
>TRBV18|TRBJ1-1
CASSTGVPPEAFF
>TRBV15|TRBJ2-1
CATSRFSGGAGNEQFF
>TRBV27|TRBJ2-2
CASSYGTSNTGELFF
>TRBV5-4|TRBJ2-1
CASSLPPGQGENEQFF
>TRBV30|TRBJ2-6
CAWEEYSGANVLTF
>TRBV4-3|TRBJ2-2
CASSQTGTSGSGTGELFF
>TRBV19|TRBJ2-7
CASSSDRFHEQYF
>TRBV7-2|TRBJ1-3
CASSFSQGSSGNTIYF
>TRBV18|TRBJ2-3
CASSPQGASTDTQYF
>TRBV7-9|TRBJ2-3
CASSPGRLAGVHIADTQYF
>TRBV20-1|TRBJ2-7
CSASDSGRNYEQYF
>TRBV4-3|TRBJ2-7
CASSQDHRAGSYEQYF
>TRBV6-1|TRBJ2-3
CASWTGSTDTQYF
>TRBV30|TRBJ1-5
CAWSPYPGTGIQKGNQPQHF
>TRBV6-5|TRBJ2-7
CASRKGARTYEQYF
>TRBV5-1|TRBJ1-2
CASSLGQGGYGYTF
>TRBV3-1/TRBV3-2|TRBJ2-1
CASSQDLAGGYEQFF
>TRBV7-9|TRBJ1-4
CASSLATGKTTNEKLFF
>TRBV7-9|TRBJ1-3
CASSSGGSGTLSGNTIYF
>TRBV11-2|TRBJ2-2
CASSTSGGVTGELFF
>TRBV19|TRBJ2-1
CASSIRAYNEQFF
>TRBV19|TRBJ2-5
CASSIGRGGWETQYF
>TRBV3-1/TRBV3-2|TRBJ2-5
CASCNRDRALYQETQYF
>TRBV30|TRBJ1-5
CAWSGDRAQPQHF
>TRBV5-4|TRBJ2-5
CASSLPPSGGAQTQYF
>TRBV7-8|TRBJ1-5
CASSPGVGVNQPQHF
>TRBV2|TRBJ2-3
CASSEAGLAGGLDTQYF
>TRBV4-3|TRBJ2-5
CASSQVGRGIGDTQYF
>TRBV4-3|TRBJ1-5
CASSQDAGSNQPQHF
>TRBV2|TRBJ1-5
CASSVLTGEIQPQHF
>TRBV5-5|TRBJ1-5
CASSISTGNQPQHF
>TRBV6-2/TRBV6-3|TRBJ1-1
CASSYRVPNTEAFF
>TRBV27|TRBJ1-2
CASSLGGTNYGYTF
>TRBV6-2/TRBV6-3|TRBJ1-6
CASSPRTQFTNSPLHF
>TRBV5-1|TRBJ1-2
CASSLEGADGYTF
>TRBV2|TRBJ1-4
CASRGRGRFEKLFF
>TRBV7-9|TRBJ1-5
CASSLAEQGSGQPQHF
>TRBV20-1|TRBJ2-3
CSASPGIRSTQYF
>TRBV7-2|TRBJ1-3
CASSWGEHGTIYF
>TRBV30|TRBJ1-2
CAWTKLHRVTNYGYTF
>TRBV5-4|TRBJ1-6
CASSLDWTPGSPLHF
>TRBV5-6|TRBJ1-2
CASSLGQLDGYTF
>TRBV5-4|TRBJ1-2
CASSFGGWPGYTF
>TRBV7-2|TRBJ1-1
CASSTRGLSTEAFF
>TRBV5-1|TRBJ2-5
CASSLVSSGKETQYF
>TRBV6-2/TRBV6-3|TRBJ1-5
CASSYGGAGQPQHF